Shown below are 13 T cell receptor beta chains from a single sample sequenced in a study of blood T cell repertoires in COVID-19. The repertoire was sequenced with immunoSEQ multiplex PCR; TCRdb's copy has only in-frame clones and lacks some. Of roughly 360,000 clones in the sample, 81% were seen once. The sequenced sample consisted of peripheral blood. The receptors come from a human donor with acute or convalescent COVID-19. The donor label of this sample is uncertain.

The gene calls are TRBV30 and TRBJ1-3; weak D call: TRBD1 (5 bases). The CDR3 has 15 amino acids. From germline, CDR1 is GTSNPN and CDR2 SVGIG (reference sequence). Trimming left V 4 bases short and J 1 base short, with 14 bases between. The CDR3 DNA is TGTGCCTGGAAACTCCAGGGTGGTTCTGGAAACACCATATATTTT. It encodes CAWKLQGGSGNTIYF.

The rearrangement joins TRBV5-1 to TRBJ2-1; 7 nucleotides align to TRBD2. From germline, CDR1 is SGHRS and CDR2 YFSETQ. This CDR3 spans 13 amino acids. V shed 0 bases, J shed 7 bases, and the junction held 1 base outside the gene matches. CDR3 bases: TGCGCCAGCAGCTTGGCCGGGGGGAATGAGCAGTTCTTC. Its protein product is CASSLAGGNEQFF.

The chain is built from TRBV29-1 and TRBJ1-6; 9 bases line up with TRBD1. The CDR3 consists of 14 residues. Germline V lookup: CDR1 SQVTM, CDR2 ANQGSEA. The V and J ends lost 6 bases and 6 bases, in that order; junction bases with no gene match: 6. CDR3 DNA: TGCAGCGTCAAAGGACAGGGGCCTAATTCACCCCTCCACTTT. It codes for CSVKGQGPNSPLHF.

V gene TRBV6-6 combines with J gene TRBJ2-2, with 11 bases matching TRBD1. Per germline, CDR1 MNHNY and CDR2 SVGAGI (reference sequence). This CDR3 is 15 amino acids long. V lost 6 bases and J lost 6; bases outside the gene matches: 6. The CDR3 is CASRSGQGAAGELFF. DNA for the CDR3: TGTGCCAGCAGGAGCGGACAGGGGGCCGCCGGGGAGCTGTTTTTT.

On this clone itself: This sample includes further DNA sequences coding for the same CDR3. CDR3 nucleotides: TGTGCCAGCAGCTTAAGCGGGGGGCAGCCCCAGCATTTT. Translating gives CASSLSGGQPQHF. V is TRBV11-2 and J is TRBJ1-5; tentative D call: TRBD1 (5 bases). The CDR3 is 13 residues long. V gave up 2 bases and J gave up 7 bases, with 9 bases separating them. Germline CDR1 is SGHAT and CDR2 is FQNNGV. Filled out from reference TRBV11-2 and TRBJ1-5, the complete variable domain reads EAGVAQSPRYKIIEKRQSVAFWCNPISGHATLYWYQQILGQGPKLLIQFQNNGVVDDSQLPKDRFSAERLKGVDSTLKIQPAKLEDSAVYLCASSLSGGQPQHFGDGTRLSIL.

The genes are TRBV11-2 and TRBJ2-1, with D possibly matching TRBD1 (5 bases). The V gene's germline CDR1 is SGHAT and CDR2 FQNNGV. The CDR3 consists of 16 residues. Trimming removed 5 bases from V and 4 bases from J, with 18 bases in between. DNA of the CDR3: TGTGCCAGCAGCGTTACCCTTAGTGGGGCTTACAATGAGCAGTTCTTC. Protein product: CASSVTLSGAYNEQFF.

CDR3 region: CAISGTSGGAGEQFF. The CDR3 DNA is TGTGCCATCAGTGGAACTAGCGGGGGGGCCGGTGAGCAGTTCTTC. The V gene is TRBV10-3, the J gene TRBJ2-1, with 13 bases aligning to TRBD2. V was clipped by 4 bases and J by 9 bases; unmatched bases: 6. Per the germline V gene, CDR1 is ENHRY and CDR2 is SYGVKD. The CDR3 contains 15 residues.

The chain employs TRBV18 and TRBJ1-2; unclear D gene. Germline assignment: CDR1 KGHSH and CDR2 LQKENI. The CDR3 runs to 12 residues. Trimming stripped 6 bases from V and 4 bases from J, with 9 bases between. The CDR3 loop reads CASSTEVYGYTF. CDR3 in DNA: TGTGCCAGCTCCACAGAAGTCTATGGCTACACCTTC.

This chain links TRBV6-5 with TRBJ2-1, with TRBD2 matching over 9 bases. V gave up 5 bases and J gave up 2 bases; unmatched junction bases: 4. Germline V lookup: CDR1 MNHEY, CDR2 SVGAGI. This CDR3 has 15 amino acids. CDR3 sequence: CASSLGLAPYNEQFF. In DNA form, the CDR3 reads TGTGCCAGCAGTCTGGGACTAGCTCCCTACAATGAGCAGTTCTTC.

The chain carries TRBV7-2 and TRBJ1-5; D may be TRBD1 (6 bases). This CDR3 is 15 amino acids long. Trimming pared 4 bases from V and 0 bases from J, leaving 10 bases between. Germline CDR1 SGHTA, CDR2 FQGNSA. This chain's CDR3 is CASSWDTNSNQPQHF. CDR3 in DNA: TGTGCCAGCAGCTGGGACACTAATAGCAATCAGCCCCAGCATTTT.

This clone was seen only once. The CDR3 sequence is CASSPPIGQGDYGYTF. The CDR3 nucleotides are TGTGCCAGCAGCCCTCCCATTGGGCAGGGCGACTATGGCTACACCTTC. The chain links TRBV3-1 (or the pseudogene TRBV3-2) to TRBJ1-2; the D gene is possibly TRBD1 (5 bases). CDR1 and CDR2 from the germline V gene are LGHDT and YNNKEL (reference sequence). CDR3 length equals 16 residues. V lost 4 bases and J 3 bases, leaving 18 bases between the germline ends.

The gene calls are TRBV5-4 and TRBJ1-1; D call uncertain. Per germline, CDR1 SGHNT and CDR2 YYREEE (reference sequence). V lost 5 bases, J lost 0 bases, and 14 bases lay in between. The CDR3 spans 15 residues. CDR3 in amino acids: CASSGGTTMNTEAFF. DNA for the CDR3: TGTGCCAGCAGTGGAGGAACAACGATGAACACTGAAGCTTTCTTT.

The rearrangement links TRBV21-1 to TRBJ2-2; the tabulated D call, TRBD1, remains unverified against the DNA. TRBV21-1 has pseudogene status. CDR3 size: 12 residues. The CDR3: CASSAQVPELFF. Here the CDR3 DNA reads TGTGCCAGCAGCGCTCAGGTTCCGGAGCTGTTTTTT.